Below, 27 T cell receptor beta chains from the same sample are listed, as sequenced in a study of blood T cell repertoires in COVID-19. Only in-frame clones appear in the TCRdb table, and some are missing; sequencing was by immunoSEQ multiplex PCR. The sample lists about 170,000 clones, just under 85% seen once, with 22% in the top ten. Sequencing was performed on peripheral blood. The source is a woman over 75 with acute or convalescent COVID-19.

V gene TRBV30 combines with J gene TRBJ1-2; possibly TRBD1 for D (6 bases). This CDR3 has 14 residues. Looked up from germline, CDR1 is GTSNPN and CDR2 is SVGIG (reference sequence). V lost 0 bases and J 6 bases, leaving 14 bases between the germline ends. As DNA, the CDR3 is TGTGCCTGGAGTGTATCAGCGGGGGGCAATGGCTACACCTTC. Translated, it gives CAWSVSAGGNGYTF.

This clone was detected only once. V usage is TRBV27 and J usage is TRBJ2-3; 7 bases align to TRBD2. Trimming removed 6 bases from V and 1 base from J; junction bases left unmatched: 7. The CDR3 extends over 15 amino acids. From germline, CDR1 is MNHEY and CDR2 SMNVEV (reference sequence). The CDR3 protein is CASRGLGRGTDTQYF. CDR3 DNA sequence: TGTGCCAGCAGGGGGCTAGGGAGGGGCACAGATACGCAGTATTTT.

V gene TRBV12-3 or TRBV12-4 combines with J gene TRBJ1-2; no clear D. This CDR3 spans 12 amino acids. Trimming stripped 7 bases from V and 8 bases from J, with 14 bases between. The CDR3 loop is CASTPSGRGYTF. The CDR3 nucleotides are TGTGCCAGCACACCTTCTGGCCGAGGCTACACCTTC.

The sample holds a few counts of this clone. The rearrangement joins TRBV7-2 to TRBJ2-3, with 8 bases aligning to TRBD2. V shed 5 bases and J 8 bases; nucleotides not matched to a gene: 6. This CDR3 has 13 residues. Germline CDR1 reads SGHTA; CDR2 reads FQGNSA. Here the CDR3 reads CASSPHSGSTQYF. The CDR3 region has the DNA TGTGCCAGCAGCCCCCACAGCGGGAGTACGCAGTATTTT. Full variable domain (remainder filled in from reference TRBV7-2 and TRBJ2-3): GAGVSQSPSNKVTEKGKDVELRCDPISGHTALYWYRQSLGQGLEFLIYFQGNSAPDKSGLPSDRFSAERTGGSVSTLTIQRTQQEDSAVYLCASSPHSGSTQYFGPGTRLTVL.

V and J are TRBV19 and TRBJ1-1, with TRBD1 matching over 7 bases. The CDR3 is made up of 14 amino acids. Germline trimming cut 3 bases from V and 1 base from J; bases unmatched to any gene: 2. Germline-derived CDR1 and CDR2 are LNHDA and SQIVND (reference sequence). The CDR3 loop reads CASSMAGGNTEAFF. DNA of the CDR3: TGTGCCAGTAGTATGGCAGGGGGGAACACTGAAGCTTTCTTT.

The chain couples TRBV15 to TRBJ1-2; 9 bases line up with TRBD1. The CDR3 sequence is 19 residues long. J lost 8 bases, V lost 0 bases, and 19 bases had no gene match. Germline V gives CDR1 LNHNV, CDR2 YYDKDF (reference sequence). As DNA, the CDR3 is TGTGCCACCAGCAGAGATAGGGCCTCACCCAAACAGGGGGCGGGCGGCTACACCTTC. Translation gives CATSRDRASPKQGAGGYTF.

In DNA, the CDR3 is TGTGCCTGGAGTGCCCTGACAGGGGGAATCTCACCCCTCCACTTT. Encoded protein: CAWSALTGGISPLHF. The rearrangement uses TRBV30 and TRBJ1-6; 9 bases align to TRBD1. Germline values: CDR1 GTSNPN, CDR2 SVGIG (reference sequence). V gave up 1 base and J gave up 10 bases; unmatched junction bases: 8. This CDR3 contains 15 residues. The whole variable domain, filled in from reference TRBV30 and TRBJ1-6, reads SQTIHQWPATLVQPVGSPLSLECTVEGTSNPNLYWYRQAAGRGLQLLFYSVGIGQISSEVPQNLSASRPQDRQFILSSKKLLLSDSGFYLCAWSALTGGISPLHFGNGTRLTVT.

The genes are TRBV10-3 and TRBJ2-1; 7 bases line up with TRBD2. V gave up 2 bases and J gave up 5 bases; unmatched junction bases: 6. In germline, CDR1 is ENHRY, CDR2 SYGVKD. The CDR3 has 15 residues. The CDR3 nucleotides are TGTGCCATCAGTGAGCTGGCTAGCGGCAACAATGAGCAGTTCTTC. Its protein product is CAISELASGNNEQFF.

The CDR3 DNA reads as TGTGCCAGTAGTCCGGGACTAGCGGGAGGAACCGGTCGCGGGGAGCTGTTTTTT. This gives the protein CASSPGLAGGTGRGELFF. This chain joins TRBV19 and TRBJ2-2, with 15 positions matching TRBD2. This CDR3 comprises 18 residues. The ends lost 5 bases at V and 7 bases at J; junction bases unmatched: 11. Germline V gene lookup returns CDR1 LNHDA and CDR2 SQIVND (reference sequence).

The rearrangement joins TRBV10-3 to TRBJ2-1, with D perhaps TRBD2 (6 bases). The CDR3 spans 14 residues. CDR1 ENHRY and CDR2 SYGVKD come from the germline V gene. Trimming removed 4 bases at V and 6 bases at J, with 13 bases between. The CDR3 DNA is TGTGCCATCAGTGCGTTCCTAGCGTTCAATGAGCAGTTCTTC. It encodes CAISAFLAFNEQFF.

This clone has just one count. The J gene is TRBJ1-2, the V gene TRBV11-2; 8 positions match TRBD1. CDR3 length equals 14 residues. Germline CDR1 reads SGHAT; CDR2 reads FQNNGV. V trimming: 3 bases; J trimming: 2 bases; junction bases outside the gene matches: 2. The CDR3 region is CASSLRTGNYGYTF. The CDR3 region has the DNA TGTGCCAGCAGCTTGCGGACAGGGAACTATGGCTACACCTTC.

The rearrangement joins TRBV5-1 to TRBJ1-2; the D is unclear. There are 13 residues in the CDR3. Per germline, CDR1 SGHRS and CDR2 YFSETQ. V shed 0 bases and J shed 4 bases, with 7 bases lying between them. This CDR3 is CASSLDQSYGYTF. The DNA for the CDR3 is TGCGCCAGCAGCTTGGACCAGTCCTATGGCTACACCTTC.

CDR3 region: CASSLVGSGAYGYTF. CDR3 nucleotides: TGTGCCAGCAGCTTAGTAGGGTCAGGGGCCTATGGCTACACCTTC. The rearrangement joins TRBV7-9 to TRBJ1-2; a weak D match, TRBD1 (6 bases). V was pared by 1 base and J by 4 bases, with 13 bases between. This CDR3 comprises 15 residues. Germline V lookup: CDR1 SEHNR, CDR2 FQNEAQ (reference sequence).

This sequence joins TRBV5-1 and TRBJ2-7, with 7 bases lining up with TRBD1. The germline V gene encodes CDR1 SGHRS and CDR2 YFSETQ. This CDR3 region has 15 residues. J was trimmed by 4 bases and V by 4 bases; bases with no gene match: 11. The CDR3, as DNA: TGCGCCAGCAGCCCTAGGGGGCTAATGGAATACGAGCAGTACTTC. It codes for CASSPRGLMEYEQYF.

This clone showed up just once. The gene calls are TRBV19 and TRBJ1-5; no definite D call. The germline CDR1 and CDR2 sequences are LNHDA and SQIVND (reference sequence). With 3 bases removed from V and 5 bases from J, the gap between germline ends came to 14 bases. The CDR3 runs to 15 residues. The CDR3 bases are TGTGCCAGTAGTATCGTCCTAGGCTCGGATCAGCCCCAGCATTTT. Translated, it gives CASSIVLGSDQPQHF.

V gene TRBV7-9 combines with J gene TRBJ2-3; D not certain. Germline CDR1 SEHNR, CDR2 FQNEAQ (reference sequence). Trimming pared 2 bases from V and 4 bases from J, leaving 7 bases between. The CDR3 covers 13 residues. The CDR3: CASSLQRADTQYF. The DNA for the CDR3 is TGTGCCAGCAGCTTACAGCGAGCAGATACGCAGTATTTT.

The V gene is TRBV5-1, the J gene TRBJ1-1; 10 positions agree with TRBD1. Losses at the gene ends were 0 bases for V and 7 bases for J; bases not matched to a gene: 15. Per germline, CDR1 SGHRS and CDR2 YFSETQ. This CDR3 contains 18 residues. The CDR3 nucleotides read TGCGCCAGCAGCTTGGTACCTCCGGGACAGGGGATTAAGAGTGAAGCTTTCTTT. Translated, it gives CASSLVPPGQGIKSEAFF.

The V call is TRBV9, the J call TRBJ1-4, with D possibly TRBD1 on 6 matching bases. This CDR3 region has 16 residues. V lost 4 bases, J lost 8 bases, and 21 bases lay in between. Germline CDR1 is SGDLS and CDR2 is YYNGEE. The CDR3, as DNA: TGTGCCAGCAGCCCCTCTCCCACGCGGGGGCTGGAAAAACTGTTTTTT. Residues: CASSPSPTRGLEKLFF.

The rearrangement joins TRBV9 to TRBJ1-5; 8 nucleotides match TRBD1. This CDR3 is 15 amino acids long. Germline lookup yields CDR1 SGDLS and CDR2 YYNGEE. The V segment lost 0 bases and the J segment 3 bases; nucleotides outside the gene matches: 2. The CDR3 sequence: CASSVGQGANQPQHF. CDR3 nucleotides: TGTGCCAGCAGCGTAGGGCAGGGGGCCAATCAGCCCCAGCATTTT.

J is TRBJ1-2 and V is TRBV19, with D perhaps TRBD1 (5 bases). Germline CDR1 reads LNHDA; CDR2 reads SQIVND (reference sequence). V was clipped by 10 bases and J by 5 bases, with 11 bases between them. CDR3 length: 11 residues. The CDR3 loop reads CATLDSYGYTF. DNA for the CDR3: TGTGCCACCCTCGACAGTTATGGCTACACCTTC.

V usage is TRBV27 and J usage is TRBJ1-1; TRBD1 agrees at 7 bases. CDR1 and CDR2 from the germline V gene are MNHEY and SMNVEV (reference sequence). CDR3 length equals 15 residues. Trimming removed 3 bases from V and 0 bases from J; junction bases left unmatched: 4. DNA of the CDR3: TGTGCCAGCAGTTTGACAGGGACAATGAACACTGAAGCTTTCTTT. This gives the protein CASSLTGTMNTEAFF.

This chain joins TRBV30 and TRBJ2-2; the match to TRBD2 covers 10 bases. Unmatched junction bases numbered 5, after V lost 5 bases and J lost 2 bases. The CDR3 has 15 residues. Germline V gives CDR1 GTSNPN, CDR2 SVGIG (reference sequence). The CDR3 sequence: CAWDASGRNTGELFF. The CDR3 DNA sequence: TGTGCCTGGGATGCTAGCGGGAGAAACACCGGGGAGCTGTTTTTT.

The rearrangement uses TRBV27 and TRBJ1-5; 8 positions match TRBD1. In germline, CDR1 is MNHEY, CDR2 SMNVEV (reference sequence). V gave up 5 bases and J gave up 7 bases; unmatched junction bases: 4. The CDR3 loop spans 13 amino acids. The CDR3 DNA reads TGTGCCAGCAGTCCGGACAGGGCACAGCCCCAGCATTTT. Protein: CASSPDRAQPQHF.

The rearrangement joins TRBV5-1 to TRBJ2-7; the match to TRBD1 covers 7 bases. In germline, CDR1 is SGHRS, CDR2 YFSETQ. The CDR3 contains 13 residues. Losses at the gene ends were 4 bases for V and 4 bases for J; bases not matched to a gene: 5. The DNA of the CDR3 is TGCGCCAGCAGCCGGGACAGCCTTTACGAGCAGTACTTC. This codes for CASSRDSLYEQYF. Together with reference TRBV5-1 and TRBJ2-7, the CDR3 gives the full variable domain: KAGVTQTPRYLIKTRGQQVTLSCSPISGHRSVSWYQQTPGQGLQFLFEYFSETQRNKGNFPGRFSGRQFSNSRSEMNVSTLELGDSALYLCASSRDSLYEQYFGPGTRLTVT.

The V gene is TRBV4-1, the J gene TRBJ2-1; 9 nucleotides align to TRBD2. V dropped 1 base and J dropped 4; count of bases not matched to a gene: 5. Germline V gene lookup returns CDR1 MGHRA and CDR2 YSYEKL. The CDR3 runs to 16 residues. The CDR3 bases are TGCGCCAGCAGCCAAGGAGGCGGGAGGGGATACAATGAGCAGTTCTTC. Translation gives CASSQGGGRGYNEQFF.

The V gene is TRBV27, the J gene TRBJ2-7; 10 nucleotides align to TRBD2. The V segment lost 4 bases and the J segment 3 bases; nucleotides outside the gene matches: 6. Per germline, CDR1 MNHEY and CDR2 SMNVEV (reference sequence). This CDR3 has 15 amino acids. The chain's CDR3 is CASSSKREGFYEQYF. The CDR3 DNA follows: TGTGCCAGCAGTTCAAAGCGGGAGGGCTTCTACGAGCAGTACTTC.

In DNA, the CDR3 is TGCGCCAGCAGCTTCGCCCCTTCCGGGACTAGCGGGGGGGTTGAAGAGACCCAGTACTTC. Protein product: CASSFAPSGTSGGVEETQYF. The genes are TRBV5-1 and TRBJ2-5; 16 bases match TRBD2. V lost 2 bases, J lost 3 bases, and 13 bases stayed unmatched. This CDR3 is built from 20 residues. Per the germline V gene, CDR1 is SGHRS and CDR2 is YFSETQ.